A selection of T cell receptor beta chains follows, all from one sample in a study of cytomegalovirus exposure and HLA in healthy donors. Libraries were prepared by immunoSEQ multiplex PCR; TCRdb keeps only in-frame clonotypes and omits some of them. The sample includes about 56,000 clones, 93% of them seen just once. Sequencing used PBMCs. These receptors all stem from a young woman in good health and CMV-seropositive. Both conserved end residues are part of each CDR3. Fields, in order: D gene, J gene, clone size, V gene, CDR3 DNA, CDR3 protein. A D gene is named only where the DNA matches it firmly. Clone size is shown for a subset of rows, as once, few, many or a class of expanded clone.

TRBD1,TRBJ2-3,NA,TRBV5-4,TGTGCCAGCAGCTTGGCGGCAGGGGGTATAGATACGCAGTATTTT,CASSLAAGGIDTQYF
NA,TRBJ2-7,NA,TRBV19,TGTGCCAGTAGTATAGGTCGCTCCTACGAGCAGTACTTC,CASSIGRSYEQYF
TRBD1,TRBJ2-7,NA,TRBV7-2,TGTGCCAGCAGCGCCCCGACAGGGGGGCTCTACGAGCAGTACTTC,CASSAPTGGLYEQYF
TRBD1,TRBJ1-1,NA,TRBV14,TGTGCCAGCAGCCAACAGGGGGCCTTGAACACTGAAGCTTTCTTT,CASSQQGALNTEAFF
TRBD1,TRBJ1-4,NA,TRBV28,TGTGCCAGCAGTTTGGGGACAGGGGGCCACGAAAAACTGTTTTTT,CASSLGTGGHEKLFF
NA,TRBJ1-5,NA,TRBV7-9,TGTGCCAGCAGCGGGGGTGGGGGCCAGCCCCAGCATTTT,CASSGGGGQPQHF
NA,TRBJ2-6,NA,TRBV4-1,TGCGCCAGCAGCCAAGATGAGGGTGGGGCCAACGTCCTGACTTTC,CASSQDEGGANVLTF
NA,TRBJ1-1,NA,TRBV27,TGTGCCAGCAGTTTCGTTCGACCCGGTGGGGGGACTGAAGCTTTCTTT,CASSFVRPGGGTEAFF
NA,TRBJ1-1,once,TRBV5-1,TGCGCCAGCAGTCAGGGCGTCCGCACTGAAGCTTTCTTT,CASSQGVRTEAFF
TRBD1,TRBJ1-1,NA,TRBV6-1,TGTGCCAGCAGTGAACGCGGGGACAGGGGGCGGACTGAAGCTTTCTTT,CASSERGDRGRTEAFF
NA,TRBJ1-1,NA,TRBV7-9,TGTGCCAGCAGCTTCGATACCCTATCGAAAGCGCTGAACACTGAAGCTTTCTTT,CASSFDTLSKALNTEAFF
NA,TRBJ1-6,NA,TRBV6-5,TGTGCCAGCAGTTACTCGGTCAGGGTGGAATCACCCCTCCACTTT,CASSYSVRVESPLHF